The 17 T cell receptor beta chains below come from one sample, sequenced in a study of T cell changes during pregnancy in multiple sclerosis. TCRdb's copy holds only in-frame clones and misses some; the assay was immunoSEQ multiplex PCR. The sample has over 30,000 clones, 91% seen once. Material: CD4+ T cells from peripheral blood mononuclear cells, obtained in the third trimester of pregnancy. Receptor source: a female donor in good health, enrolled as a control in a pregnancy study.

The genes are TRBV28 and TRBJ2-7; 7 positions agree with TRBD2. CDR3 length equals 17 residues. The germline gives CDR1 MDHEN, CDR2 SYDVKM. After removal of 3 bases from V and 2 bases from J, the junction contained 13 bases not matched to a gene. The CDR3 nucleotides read TGTGCCAGCAGTTTTCCGATTAAGCCTAGCGGTACCTACGAGCAGTACTTC. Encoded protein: CASSFPIKPSGTYEQYF.

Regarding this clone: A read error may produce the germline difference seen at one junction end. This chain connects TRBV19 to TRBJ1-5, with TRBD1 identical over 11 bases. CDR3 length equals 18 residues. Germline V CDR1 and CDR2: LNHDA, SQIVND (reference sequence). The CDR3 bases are TGTGCCAGTAGTGTAGACCGGGACAGGGGGACTAGCAATCAGCCCCAGCATTTT. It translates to CASSVDRDRGTSNQPQHF.

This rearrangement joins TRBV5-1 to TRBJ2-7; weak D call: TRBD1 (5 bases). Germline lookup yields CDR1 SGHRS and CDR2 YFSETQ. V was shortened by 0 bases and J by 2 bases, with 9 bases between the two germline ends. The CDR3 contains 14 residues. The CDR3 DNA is TGCGCCAGCAGCTTGGGACAGCAAACCTACGAGCAGTACTTC. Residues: CASSLGQQTYEQYF.

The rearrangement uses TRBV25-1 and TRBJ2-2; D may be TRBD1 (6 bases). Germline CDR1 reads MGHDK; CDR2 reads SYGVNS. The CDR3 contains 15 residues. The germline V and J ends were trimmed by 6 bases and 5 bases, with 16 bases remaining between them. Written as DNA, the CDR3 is TGTGCCAGCAGCAGGACAGTAAGGGGGACCGGGGAGCTGTTTTTT. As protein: CASSRTVRGTGELFF.

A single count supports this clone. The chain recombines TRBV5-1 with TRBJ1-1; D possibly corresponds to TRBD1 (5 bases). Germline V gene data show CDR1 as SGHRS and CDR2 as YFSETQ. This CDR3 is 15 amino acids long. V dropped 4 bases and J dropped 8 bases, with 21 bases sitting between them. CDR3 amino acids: CASSLTVGGIREAFF. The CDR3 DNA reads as TGCGCCAGCAGCCTAACCGTGGGGGGTATTCGGGAAGCTTTCTTT.

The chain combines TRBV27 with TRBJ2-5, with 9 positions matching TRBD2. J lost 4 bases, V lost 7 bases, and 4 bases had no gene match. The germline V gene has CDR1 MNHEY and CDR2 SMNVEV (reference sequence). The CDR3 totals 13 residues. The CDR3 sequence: CASNAGGGETQYF. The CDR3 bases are TGTGCCAGCAACGCGGGAGGGGGAGAGACCCAGTACTTC.

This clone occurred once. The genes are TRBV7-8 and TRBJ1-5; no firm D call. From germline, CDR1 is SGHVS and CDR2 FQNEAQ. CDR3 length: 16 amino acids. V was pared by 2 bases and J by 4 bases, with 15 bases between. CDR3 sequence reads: CASSLTVGRRNQPQHF. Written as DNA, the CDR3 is TGTGCCAGCAGCTTAACTGTGGGCAGACGAAATCAGCCCCAGCATTTT.

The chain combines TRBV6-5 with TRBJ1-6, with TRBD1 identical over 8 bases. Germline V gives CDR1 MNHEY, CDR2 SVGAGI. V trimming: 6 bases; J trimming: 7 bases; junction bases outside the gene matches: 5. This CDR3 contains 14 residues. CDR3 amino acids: CASRATGGNSPLHF. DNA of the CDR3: TGTGCCAGCAGGGCAACAGGGGGAAATTCACCCCTCCACTTT.

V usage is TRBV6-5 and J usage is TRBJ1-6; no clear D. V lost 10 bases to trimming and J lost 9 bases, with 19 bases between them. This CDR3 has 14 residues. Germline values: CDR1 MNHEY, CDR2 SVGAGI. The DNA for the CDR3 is TGTGCCACAGACTCGGGGAGAGGGATTTCACCCCTCCACTTT. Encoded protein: CATDSGRGISPLHF.

Here the CDR3 DNA reads TGTGCCAGCAATCCCTACCCATTAGCGGGACGAGAGACCCAGTACTTC. This encodes CASNPYPLAGRETQYF. The chain employs TRBV27 and TRBJ2-5; TRBD2 matches 8 bases. CDR1 is MNHEY and CDR2 is SMNVEV in the germline V gene (reference sequence). V dropped 7 bases and J dropped 4; count of bases not matched to a gene: 14. The CDR3 extends over 16 amino acids.

CDR3 DNA sequence: TGTGCCAGCAGCTTTCCAGCCCGAGAGGGCAATGAGCAGTTCTTC. It is translated as CASSFPAREGNEQFF. The chain is built from TRBV7-2 and TRBJ2-1; D possibly corresponds to TRBD2 (5 bases). The CDR3 is 15 residues long. Germline V gene sequence: CDR1 SGHTA, CDR2 FQGNSA. Trimming shortened V by 3 bases and J by 6 bases, and 15 bases separated the two germline ends.

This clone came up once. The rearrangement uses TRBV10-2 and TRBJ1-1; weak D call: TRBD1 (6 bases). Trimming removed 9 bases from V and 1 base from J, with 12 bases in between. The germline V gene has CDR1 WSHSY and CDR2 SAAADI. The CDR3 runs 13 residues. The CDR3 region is CASRTGSNTEAFF. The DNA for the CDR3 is TGCGCCAGTCGAACAGGGTCGAACACTGAAGCTTTCTTT.

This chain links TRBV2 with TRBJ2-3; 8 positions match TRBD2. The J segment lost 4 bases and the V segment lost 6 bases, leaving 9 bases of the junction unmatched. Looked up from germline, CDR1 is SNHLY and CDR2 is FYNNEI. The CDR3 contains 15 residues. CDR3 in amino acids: CASRVAGWYADTQYF. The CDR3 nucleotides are TGTGCCAGCAGGGTAGCGGGATGGTATGCAGATACGCAGTATTTT.

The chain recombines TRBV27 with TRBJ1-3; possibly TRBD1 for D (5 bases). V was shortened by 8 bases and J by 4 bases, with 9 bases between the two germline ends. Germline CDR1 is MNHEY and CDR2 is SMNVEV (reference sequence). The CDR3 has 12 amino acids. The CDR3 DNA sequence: TGTGCCAGCGGCAGGGCGGGAAACACCATATATTTT. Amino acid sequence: CASGRAGNTIYF.

The CDR3 loop reads CASYSTRGTGAKNIQYF. CDR3 DNA: TGTGCCAGCTACTCAACGAGGGGGACAGGCGCCAAAAACATTCAGTACTTC. The chain recombines TRBV27 with TRBJ2-4; 8 bases are a match to TRBD1. Germline V CDR1 and CDR2: MNHEY, SMNVEV (reference sequence). Trimming cost V 8 bases and J 1 base; bases outside gene matches: 13. The CDR3 length is 17 residues.

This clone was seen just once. This chain's CDR3 is CASSLSPNRGPSDTQYF. In nucleotides, the CDR3 is TGTGCCAGCAGCTTGTCCCCTAACAGGGGGCCTTCGGATACGCAGTATTTT. The genes are TRBV5-4 and TRBJ2-3; 9 nucleotides agree with TRBD1. The V and J ends lost 1 base and 6 bases, in that order; junction bases with no gene match: 12. This CDR3 region has 17 residues. CDR1 SGHNT and CDR2 YYREEE come from the germline V gene (reference sequence).

CDR3 amino acids: CASSLGNGRRTGELFF. For the CDR3, the DNA is TGTGCCAGCAGCTTAGGAAACGGGAGACGTACCGGGGAGCTGTTTTTT. The V call is TRBV7-8, the J call TRBJ2-2, with a weak D call TRBD2 (6 bases). Trimming pared 1 base from V and 5 bases from J, leaving 14 bases between. The length of the CDR3 is 16 residues. Germline V gives CDR1 SGHVS, CDR2 FQNEAQ.